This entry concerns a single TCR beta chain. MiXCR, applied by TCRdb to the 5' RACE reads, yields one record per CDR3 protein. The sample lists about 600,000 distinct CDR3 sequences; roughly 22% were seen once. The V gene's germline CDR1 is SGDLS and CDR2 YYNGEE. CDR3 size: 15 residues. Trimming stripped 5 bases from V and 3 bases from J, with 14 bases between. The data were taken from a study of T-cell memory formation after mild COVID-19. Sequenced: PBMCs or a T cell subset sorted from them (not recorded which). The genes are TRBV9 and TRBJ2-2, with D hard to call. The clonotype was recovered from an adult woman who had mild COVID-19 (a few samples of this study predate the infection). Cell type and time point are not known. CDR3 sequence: CASSPSGQHTGELFF. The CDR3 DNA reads TGTGCCAGCAGTCCCTCCGGCCAACACACCGGGGAGCTGTTTTTT.